The clone carrying this T cell receptor (beta chain) was detected only a few times. Assay: immunoSEQ multiplex PCR; the TCRdb copy retains only in-frame clones and omits some. The data show 75,000 to 100,000 clones, with about 80% seen just once and under 7% held by the top ten. These data belong to a study of glioma-infiltrating T cells after dendritic cell vaccination. Study as a whole: Samples are from glioblastoma patients in Phase I and II dendritic cell vaccine trials. Patients received autologous tumor lysate-pulsed dendritic cell vaccination between 2003 and 2012.

Selection required adequate fresh-frozen tumor tissue plus more than two years' survival data. PBMC were collected before vaccination, two weeks after the third vaccination, and at progression. The specimen was blood, collected before dendritic cell vaccination. This receptor was obtained from a human donor with glioblastoma.

As DNA, the CDR3 is TGCGCCAGCAGCTTGTTAGGGACAGGGGTTCCCGAGCAGTACTTC. It translates to CASSLLGTGVPEQYF. V gene TRBV5-1 combines with J gene TRBJ2-7, with 10 bases that match TRBD1. The CDR3 runs 15 residues. Per germline, CDR1 SGHRS and CDR2 YFSETQ. Trimming cost V 1 base and J 6 bases; bases outside gene matches: 7.